These 8 T cell receptor beta chains came from one sample sequenced in a study of vaccination effects on CD4 cells after COVID-19. TCRdb's copy holds only in-frame clones and misses some; the assay was immunoSEQ multiplex PCR. The data contain approximately 61,000 clones, around 73% of them singletons. These receptors' antigens are unknown. Viral peptide pools were used in the ViraFEST assay to expand antigen-specific CD4+ T cells, and sequencing came afterward. Isolating CD4+ T cells followed 9 to 10 days of culture. Participants completed two doses of the BNT162b2 or mRNA-1273 vaccine. The sample here was CD4+ T cells from PBMCs cultured with HCoV-229E spike peptides, taken after COVID-19 vaccination. The receptors here all came from a human donor who received a COVID-19 vaccine.

The rearrangement joins TRBV30 to TRBJ2-2, with D tentatively TRBD1 or TRBD2 (5 bases each). The ends were cut back, 3 bases at V and 1 base at J, with 15 bases in the middle. The CDR3 covers 16 residues. From germline, CDR1 is GTSNPN and CDR2 SVGIG (reference sequence). The CDR3 DNA sequence: TGTGCCTGGAGGCATGAAGGGACCCTGAACACCGGGGAGCTGTTTTTT. Translating gives CAWRHEGTLNTGELFF.

This clone was seen a few times. V gene TRBV5-1 combines with J gene TRBJ2-2; D uncertain. The CDR3 consists of 14 residues. Trimming cost V 6 bases and J 0 bases, with 9 bases left between them. The germline V gene encodes CDR1 SGHRS and CDR2 YFSETQ. In DNA, the CDR3 is TGCGCCAGCAAGGTATACTCGAACACCGGGGAGCTGTTTTTT. Encoded protein: CASKVYSNTGELFF.

The chain has TRBV5-1 and TRBJ2-1; D ambiguous. CDR1 SGHRS and CDR2 YFSETQ come from the germline V gene. The CDR3 extends over 13 amino acids. V dropped 0 bases and J dropped 5 bases, with 6 bases sitting between them. The CDR3 nucleotides read TGCGCCAGCAGCTTGGTGGATGACAATGAGCAGTTCTTC. The encoded protein is CASSLVDDNEQFF.

This clone occurred a few times. This chain joins TRBV10-3 and TRBJ1-6; 7 nucleotides line up with TRBD1. The trim removed 2 bases at V and 7 bases at J, leaving 5 bases unmatched. Germline V gene lookup returns CDR1 ENHRY and CDR2 SYGVKD. CDR3 length: 15 residues. CDR3 in amino acids: CAISETGAENSPLHF. CDR3 sequence (DNA): TGTGCCATCAGTGAGACAGGGGCAGAAAATTCACCCCTCCACTTT.

This chain links TRBV2 with TRBJ1-2; D is unresolved. CDR1 SNHLY and CDR2 FYNNEI come from the germline V gene. Trimming took 2 bases from V and 4 from J, leaving 23 bases between them. The CDR3 is 18 residues long. CDR3 nucleotide sequence: TGTGCCAGCAGTGAATCCCCCACGGGGATCTCAACGGGCTATGGCTACACCTTC. Protein sequence: CASSESPTGISTGYGYTF.

The gene calls are TRBV20-1 and TRBJ1-6, with TRBD1 identical over 8 bases. The germline V gene has CDR1 DFQATT and CDR2 SNEGSKA (reference sequence). The trim removed 3 bases at V and 7 bases at J, leaving 5 bases unmatched. This CDR3 is built from 14 residues. This CDR3 reads CSASGQGGNSPLHF. CDR3 coding DNA: TGCAGTGCTAGTGGACAGGGCGGGAATTCACCCCTCCACTTT.

The chain joins TRBV29-1 to TRBJ1-2, with 10 bases that match TRBD1. Germline CDR1 reads SQVTM; CDR2 reads ANQGSEA. Unmatched junction bases numbered 7, after V lost 7 bases and J lost 5 bases. There are 13 residues in the CDR3. The DNA of the CDR3 is TGCAGCGCCGGGACAGGGGTTGAGTATGGCTACACCTTC. Amino acids: CSAGTGVEYGYTF.

This chain connects TRBV5-1 to TRBJ2-5, with 7 bases identical to TRBD1. The CDR3 is 14 amino acids. The germline V gene encodes CDR1 SGHRS and CDR2 YFSETQ. Losses at the gene ends were 2 bases for V and 2 bases for J; bases not matched to a gene: 3. CDR3 bases: TGCGCCAGCAGCTTCGGGACAGAGCAAGAGACCCAGTACTTC. This codes for CASSFGTEQETQYF.